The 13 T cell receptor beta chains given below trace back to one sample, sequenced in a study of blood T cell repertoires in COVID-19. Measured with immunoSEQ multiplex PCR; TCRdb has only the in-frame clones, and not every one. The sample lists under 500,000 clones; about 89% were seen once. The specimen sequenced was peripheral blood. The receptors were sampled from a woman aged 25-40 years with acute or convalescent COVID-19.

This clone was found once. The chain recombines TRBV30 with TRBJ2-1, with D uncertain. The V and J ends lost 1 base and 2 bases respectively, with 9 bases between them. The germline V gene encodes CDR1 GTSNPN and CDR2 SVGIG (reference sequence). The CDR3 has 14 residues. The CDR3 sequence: CAWSEPDTYNEQFF. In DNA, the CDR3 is TGTGCCTGGAGTGAGCCTGACACCTACAATGAGCAGTTCTTC.

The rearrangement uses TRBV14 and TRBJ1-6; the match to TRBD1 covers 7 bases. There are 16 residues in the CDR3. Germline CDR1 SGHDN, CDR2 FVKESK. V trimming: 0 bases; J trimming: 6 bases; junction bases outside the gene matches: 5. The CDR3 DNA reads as TGTGCCAGCAGCCAAGATAAGGGACAGCCTAATTCACCCCTCCACTTT. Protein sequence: CASSQDKGQPNSPLHF.

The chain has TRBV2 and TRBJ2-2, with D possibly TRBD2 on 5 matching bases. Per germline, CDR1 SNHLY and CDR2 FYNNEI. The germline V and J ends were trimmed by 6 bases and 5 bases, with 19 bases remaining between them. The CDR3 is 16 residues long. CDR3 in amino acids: CASRRSDARETGELFF. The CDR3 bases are TGTGCCAGCAGGAGATCGGACGCTCGGGAAACCGGGGAGCTGTTTTTT.

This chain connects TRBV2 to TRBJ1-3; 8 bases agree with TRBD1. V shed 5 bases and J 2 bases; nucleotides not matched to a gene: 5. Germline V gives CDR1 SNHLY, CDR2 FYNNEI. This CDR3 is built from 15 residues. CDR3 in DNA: TGTGCCAGCAGTTCCACAGGGGGTCCTGGAAACACCATATATTTT. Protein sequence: CASSSTGGPGNTIYF. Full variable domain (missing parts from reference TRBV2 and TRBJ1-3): EPEVTQTPSHQVTQMGQEVILRCVPISNHLYFYWYRQILGQKVEFLVSFYNNEISEKSEIFDDQFSVERPDGSNFTLKIRSTKLEDSAMYFCASSSTGGPGNTIYFGEGSWLTVV.

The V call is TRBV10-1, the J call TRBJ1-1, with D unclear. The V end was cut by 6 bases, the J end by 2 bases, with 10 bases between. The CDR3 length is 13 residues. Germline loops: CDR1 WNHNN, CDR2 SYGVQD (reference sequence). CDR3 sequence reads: CASRMGPNTEAFF. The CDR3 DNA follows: TGCGCCAGCAGAATGGGCCCAAACACTGAAGCTTTCTTT.

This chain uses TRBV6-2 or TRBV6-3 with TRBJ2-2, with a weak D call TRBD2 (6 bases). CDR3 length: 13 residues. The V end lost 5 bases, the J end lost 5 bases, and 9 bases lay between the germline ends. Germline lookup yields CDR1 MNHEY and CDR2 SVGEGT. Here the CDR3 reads CASSRGETGELFF. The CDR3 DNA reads TGTGCCAGCAGTCGCGGGGAGACCGGGGAGCTGTTTTTT.

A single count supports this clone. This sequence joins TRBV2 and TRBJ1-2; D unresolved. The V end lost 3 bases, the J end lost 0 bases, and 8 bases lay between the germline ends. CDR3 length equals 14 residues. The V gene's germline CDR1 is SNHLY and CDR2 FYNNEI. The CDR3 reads CASSDGGANYGYTF. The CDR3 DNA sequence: TGTGCCAGCAGTGACGGCGGAGCTAACTATGGCTACACCTTC. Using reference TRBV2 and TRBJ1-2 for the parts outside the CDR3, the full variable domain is EPEVTQTPSHQVTQMGQEVILRCVPISNHLYFYWYRQILGQKVEFLVSFYNNEISEKSEIFDDQFSVERPDGSNFTLKIRSTKLEDSAMYFCASSDGGANYGYTFGSGTRLTVV.

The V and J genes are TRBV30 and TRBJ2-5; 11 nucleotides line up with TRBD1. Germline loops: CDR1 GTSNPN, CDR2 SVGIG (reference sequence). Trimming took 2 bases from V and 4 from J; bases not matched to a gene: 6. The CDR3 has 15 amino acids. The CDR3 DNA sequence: TGTGCCTGGAGTCAGGACAGGGGGCGGTTAGAGACCCAGTACTTC. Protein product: CAWSQDRGRLETQYF.

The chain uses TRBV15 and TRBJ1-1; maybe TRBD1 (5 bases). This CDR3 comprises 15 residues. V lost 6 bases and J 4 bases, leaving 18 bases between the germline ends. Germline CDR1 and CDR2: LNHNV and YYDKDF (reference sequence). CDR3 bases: TGTGCCACCAGAGGAATTTCACAGGTGGGCACTGAAGCTTTCTTT. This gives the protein CATRGISQVGTEAFF.

This chain's CDR3 is CASSLARGGVNEQFF. CDR3 nucleotides: TGTGCCAGCAGCTTGGCCCGGGGGGGAGTGAATGAGCAGTTCTTC. The V gene is TRBV5-4, the J gene TRBJ2-1, with 8 bases aligning to TRBD2. CDR1 SGHNT and CDR2 YYREEE come from the germline V gene (reference sequence). V trimming: 0 bases; J trimming: 7 bases; junction bases outside the gene matches: 6. The CDR3 loop spans 15 amino acids.

The chain's CDR3 is CASSVTPGGVSGANVLTF. CDR3 coding DNA: TGTGCCAGCAGCGTAACCCCCGGAGGCGTCTCTGGGGCCAACGTCCTGACTTTC. The chain combines TRBV9 with TRBJ2-6; a possible D gene is TRBD2 (5 bases). Trimming pared 1 base from V and 0 bases from J, leaving 14 bases between. The germline gives CDR1 SGDLS, CDR2 YYNGEE. This CDR3 has 18 amino acids.

DNA for the CDR3: TGTGCCAGCAGTTACGGCAGGTATGGCGAGCAGTACTTC. It specifies CASSYGRYGEQYF. The chain joins TRBV27 to TRBJ2-7; D not resolved. The V gene's germline CDR1 is MNHEY and CDR2 SMNVEV (reference sequence). The V end was cut by 4 bases, the J end by 6 bases, with 13 bases between. The CDR3 length is 13 residues.

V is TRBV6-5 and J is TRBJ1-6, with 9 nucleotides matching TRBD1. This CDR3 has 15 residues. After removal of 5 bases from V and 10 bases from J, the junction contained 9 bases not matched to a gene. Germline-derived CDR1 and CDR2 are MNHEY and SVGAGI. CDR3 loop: CASSLKQGARSPLHF. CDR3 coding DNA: TGTGCCAGCAGTCTTAAACAGGGGGCTCGGTCACCCCTCCACTTT.